This T cell receptor (beta chain) was captured in a study of graft-versus-host responses after intestinal transplantation. Across the study: The recipients all started with anti-thymocyte globulin induction and then took tacrolimus and steroids for 3 to 4 years. Findings and caveats of the study: GvH clones turned up in recipient marrow; some had shown up first in ileum or blood.

Researchers placed 200,000 CFSE-labeled responder cells in culture with 200,000 irradiated, violet-dye-labeled stimulator cells. After mixed lymphocyte reaction, dividing CD4+ and CD8+ responder T cells were sorted. Clones were read by immunoSEQ multiplex PCR, and TCRdb kept only the in-frame ones, dropping some. The table lists under 9,500 clones, around a third of them singletons. The CDR3 runs to 15 residues. The sample here was alloreactive CD8+ T cells from a mixed lymphocyte reaction culture, taken before transplantation. Subset reported: CFSE-low proliferating T cells sorted from roughly six-day pre-transplant mixed lymphocyte reaction (GvH or HvG direction). V is TRBV21-1 and J is TRBJ2-4; TRBD2, the table's D call, lacks a check against the DNA. TRBV21-1 is a pseudogene locus. This TCR was recovered from a human patient who was an organ donor for intestinal transplantation. The CDR3 region has the DNA TGTGCCAGCAGCAAAGTTCCTAGCGGGAGGGCCCCTCAGTACTTC. Protein: CASSKVPSGRAPQYF.